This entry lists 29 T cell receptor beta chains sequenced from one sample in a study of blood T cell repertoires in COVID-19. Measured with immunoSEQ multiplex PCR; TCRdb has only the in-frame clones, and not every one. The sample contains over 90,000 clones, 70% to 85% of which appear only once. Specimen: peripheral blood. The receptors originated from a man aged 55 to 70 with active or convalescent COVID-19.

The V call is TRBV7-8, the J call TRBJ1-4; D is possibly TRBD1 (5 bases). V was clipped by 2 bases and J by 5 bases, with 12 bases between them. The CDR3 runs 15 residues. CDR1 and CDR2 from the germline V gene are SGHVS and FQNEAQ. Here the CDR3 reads CASSLKTAKNEKLFF. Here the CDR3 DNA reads TGTGCCAGCAGCTTAAAGACAGCAAAGAATGAAAAACTGTTTTTT.

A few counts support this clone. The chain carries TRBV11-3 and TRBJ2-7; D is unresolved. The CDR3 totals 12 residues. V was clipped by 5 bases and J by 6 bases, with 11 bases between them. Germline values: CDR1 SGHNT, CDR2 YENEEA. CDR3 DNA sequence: TGTGCCAGCAGCCGAACAGTTGGCGAGCAGTACTTC. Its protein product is CASSRTVGEQYF.

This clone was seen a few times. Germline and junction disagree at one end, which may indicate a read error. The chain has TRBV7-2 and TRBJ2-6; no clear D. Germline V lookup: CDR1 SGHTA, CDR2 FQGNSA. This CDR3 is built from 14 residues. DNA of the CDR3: TGTGCCAGCACCTTAAGCCCTGGGGCCAACGTCCTGACTTTC. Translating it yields CASTLSPGANVLTF.

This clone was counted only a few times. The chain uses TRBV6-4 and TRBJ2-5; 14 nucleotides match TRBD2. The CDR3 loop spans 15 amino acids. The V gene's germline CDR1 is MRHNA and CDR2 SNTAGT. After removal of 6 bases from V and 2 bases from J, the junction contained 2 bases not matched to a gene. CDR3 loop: CASRWTSGGQETQYF. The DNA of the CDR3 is TGTGCCAGCAGGTGGACTAGCGGGGGGCAAGAGACCCAGTACTTC.

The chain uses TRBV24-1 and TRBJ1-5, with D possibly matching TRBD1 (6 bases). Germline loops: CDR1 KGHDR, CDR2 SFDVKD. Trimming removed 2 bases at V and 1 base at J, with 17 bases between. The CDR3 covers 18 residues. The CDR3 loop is CATSDSPGGGPSNQPQHF. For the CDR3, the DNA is TGTGCCACCAGTGATTCCCCCGGTGGGGGCCCAAGCAATCAGCCCCAGCATTTT.

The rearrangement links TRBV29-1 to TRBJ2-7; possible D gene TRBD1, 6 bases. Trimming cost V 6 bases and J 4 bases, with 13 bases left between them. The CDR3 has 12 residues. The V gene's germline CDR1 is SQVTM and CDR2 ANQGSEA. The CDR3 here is CSVAGDLYEQYV. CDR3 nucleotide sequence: TGCAGCGTGGCAGGGGATCTTTACGAGCAGTACGTC.

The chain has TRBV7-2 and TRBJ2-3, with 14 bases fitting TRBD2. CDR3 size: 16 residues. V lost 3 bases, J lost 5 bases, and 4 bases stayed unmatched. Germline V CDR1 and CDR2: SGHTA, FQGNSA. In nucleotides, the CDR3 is TGTGCCAGCAGCTTGGGACTAGCGGGAGTTCTAGATACGCAGTATTTT. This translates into CASSLGLAGVLDTQYF.

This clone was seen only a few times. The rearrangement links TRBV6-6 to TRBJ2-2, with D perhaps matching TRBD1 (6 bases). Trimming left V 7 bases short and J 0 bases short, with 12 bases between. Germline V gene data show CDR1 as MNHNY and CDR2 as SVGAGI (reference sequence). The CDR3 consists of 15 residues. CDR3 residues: CASIKDRTNTGELFF. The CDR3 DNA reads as TGTGCCAGCATCAAAGACAGGACGAACACCGGGGAGCTGTTTTTT.

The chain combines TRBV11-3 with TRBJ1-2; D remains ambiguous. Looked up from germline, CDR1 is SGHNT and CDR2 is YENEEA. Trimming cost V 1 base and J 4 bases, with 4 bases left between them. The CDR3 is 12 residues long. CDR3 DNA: TGTGCCAGCAGCTTAGGGGCCTATGGCTACACCTTC. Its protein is CASSLGAYGYTF.

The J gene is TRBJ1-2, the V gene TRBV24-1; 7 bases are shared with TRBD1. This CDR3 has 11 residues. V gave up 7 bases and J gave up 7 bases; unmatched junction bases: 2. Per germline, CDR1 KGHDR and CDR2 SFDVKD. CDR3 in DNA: TGTGCCACCAGAGGACAGGTTGGCTACACCTTC. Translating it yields CATRGQVGYTF.

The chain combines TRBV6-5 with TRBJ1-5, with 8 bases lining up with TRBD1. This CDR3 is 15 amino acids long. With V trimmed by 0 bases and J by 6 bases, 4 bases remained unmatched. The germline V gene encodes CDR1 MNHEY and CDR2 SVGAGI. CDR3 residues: CASSYSRQGIQPQHF. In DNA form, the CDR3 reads TGTGCCAGCAGTTACTCGAGACAGGGGATTCAGCCCCAGCATTTT.

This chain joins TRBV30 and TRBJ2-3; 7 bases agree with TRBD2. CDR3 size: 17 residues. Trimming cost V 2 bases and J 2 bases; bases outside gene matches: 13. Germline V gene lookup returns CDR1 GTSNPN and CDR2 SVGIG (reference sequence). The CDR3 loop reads CAWSPRGAGRVTDTQYF. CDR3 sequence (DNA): TGTGCCTGGAGTCCGAGGGGAGCGGGAAGGGTCACAGATACGCAGTATTTT. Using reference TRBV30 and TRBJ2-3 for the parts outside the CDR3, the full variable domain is SQTIHQWPATLVQPVGSPLSLECTVEGTSNPNLYWYRQAAGRGLQLLFYSVGIGQISSEVPQNLSASRPQDRQFILSSKKLLLSDSGFYLCAWSPRGAGRVTDTQYFGPGTRLTVL.

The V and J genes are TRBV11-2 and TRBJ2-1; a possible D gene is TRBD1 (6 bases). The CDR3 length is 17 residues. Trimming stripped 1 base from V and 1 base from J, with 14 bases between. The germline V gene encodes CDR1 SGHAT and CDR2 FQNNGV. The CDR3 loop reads CASSLVWGLASYNEQFF. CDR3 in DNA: TGTGCCAGCAGCTTAGTATGGGGGCTAGCATCCTACAATGAGCAGTTCTTC. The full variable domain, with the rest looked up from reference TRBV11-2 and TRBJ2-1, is EAGVAQSPRYKIIEKRQSVAFWCNPISGHATLYWYQQILGQGPKLLIQFQNNGVVDDSQLPKDRFSAERLKGVDSTLKIQPAKLEDSAVYLCASSLVWGLASYNEQFFGPGTRLTVL.

In DNA, the CDR3 is TGTGCCAGCTCACCAATCCTTATCCGGGACAGGGGGCACTTCTATGGCTACACCTTC. Translated, it gives CASSPILIRDRGHFYGYTF. V and J are TRBV18 and TRBJ1-2, with 12 bases fitting TRBD1. V lost 2 bases to trimming and J lost 4 bases; unmatched junction nucleotides: 14. Germline loops: CDR1 KGHSH, CDR2 LQKENI. CDR3 length equals 19 residues.

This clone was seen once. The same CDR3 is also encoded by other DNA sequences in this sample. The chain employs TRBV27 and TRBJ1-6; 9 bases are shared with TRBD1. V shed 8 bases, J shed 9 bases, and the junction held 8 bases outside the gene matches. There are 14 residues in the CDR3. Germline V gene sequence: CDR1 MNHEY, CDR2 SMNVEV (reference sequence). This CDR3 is CASSPDRGSSPLHF. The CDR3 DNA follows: TGTGCCAGCTCCCCGGACAGGGGAAGTTCACCCCTCCACTTT.

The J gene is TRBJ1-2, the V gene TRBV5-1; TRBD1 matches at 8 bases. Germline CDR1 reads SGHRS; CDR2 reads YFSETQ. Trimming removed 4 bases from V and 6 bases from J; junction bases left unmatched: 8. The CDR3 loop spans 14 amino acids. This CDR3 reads CASSPGGLDHGYTF. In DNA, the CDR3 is TGCGCCAGCAGCCCAGGGGGCCTTGATCATGGCTACACCTTC. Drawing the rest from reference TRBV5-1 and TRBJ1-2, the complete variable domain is KAGVTQTPRYLIKTRGQQVTLSCSPISGHRSVSWYQQTPGQGLQFLFEYFSETQRNKGNFPGRFSGRQFSNSRSEMNVSTLELGDSALYLCASSPGGLDHGYTFGSGTRLTVV.

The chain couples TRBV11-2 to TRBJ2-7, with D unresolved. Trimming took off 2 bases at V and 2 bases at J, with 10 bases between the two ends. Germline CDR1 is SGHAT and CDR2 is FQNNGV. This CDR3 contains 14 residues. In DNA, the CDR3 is TGTGCCAGCAGCTTATCACACACCACCTACGAGCAGTACGTC. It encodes CASSLSHTTYEQYV.

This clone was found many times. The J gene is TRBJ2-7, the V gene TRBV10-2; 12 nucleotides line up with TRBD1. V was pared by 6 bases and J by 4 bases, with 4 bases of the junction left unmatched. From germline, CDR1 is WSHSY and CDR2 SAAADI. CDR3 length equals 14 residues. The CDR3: CASRSGQGAYEQYF. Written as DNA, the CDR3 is TGCGCCAGCAGATCGGGACAGGGGGCTTACGAGCAGTACTTC.

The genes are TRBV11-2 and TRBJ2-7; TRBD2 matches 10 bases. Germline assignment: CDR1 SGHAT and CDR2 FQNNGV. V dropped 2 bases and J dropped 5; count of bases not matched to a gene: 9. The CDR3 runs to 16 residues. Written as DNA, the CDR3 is TGTGCCAGCAGCTTAAATTTAGCGGGAGGATCTAACGAGCAGTACTTC. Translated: CASSLNLAGGSNEQYF.

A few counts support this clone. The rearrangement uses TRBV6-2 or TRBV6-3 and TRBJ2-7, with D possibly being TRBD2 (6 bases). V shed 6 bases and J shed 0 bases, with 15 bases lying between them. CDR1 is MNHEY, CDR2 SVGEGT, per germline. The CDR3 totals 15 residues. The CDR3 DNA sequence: TGTGCCAGCAGCTCCGGAGGAGGGCCCTCCTACGAGCAGTACGTC. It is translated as CASSSGGGPSYEQYV.

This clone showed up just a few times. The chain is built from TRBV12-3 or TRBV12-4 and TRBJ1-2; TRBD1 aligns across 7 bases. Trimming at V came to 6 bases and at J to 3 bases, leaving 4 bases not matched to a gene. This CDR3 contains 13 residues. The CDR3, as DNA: TGTGCCAGCAGCGCGGACAGGCACTATGGCTACACCTTC. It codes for CASSADRHYGYTF.

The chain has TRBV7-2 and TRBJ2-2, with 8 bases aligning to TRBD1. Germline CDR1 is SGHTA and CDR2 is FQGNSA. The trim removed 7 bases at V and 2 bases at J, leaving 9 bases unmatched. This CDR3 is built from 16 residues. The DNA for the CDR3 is TGTGCCAGCACCCTGACAGGGGCCCTTAACACCGGGGAGCTGTTTTTT. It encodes CASTLTGALNTGELFF.

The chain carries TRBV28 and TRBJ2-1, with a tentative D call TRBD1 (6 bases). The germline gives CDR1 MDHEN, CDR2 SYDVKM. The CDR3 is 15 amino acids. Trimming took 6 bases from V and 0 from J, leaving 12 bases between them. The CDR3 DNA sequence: TGTGCCAGCAGGACAGGATCCAGCTCCTACAATGAGCAGTTCTTC. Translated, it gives CASRTGSSSYNEQFF.

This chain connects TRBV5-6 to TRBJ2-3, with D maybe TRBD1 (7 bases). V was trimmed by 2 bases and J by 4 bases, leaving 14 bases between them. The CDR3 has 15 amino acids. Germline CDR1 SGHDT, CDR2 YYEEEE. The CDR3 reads CASSFAGGISDTQYF. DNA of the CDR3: TGTGCCAGCAGCTTTGCAGGGGGGATTTCAGATACGCAGTATTTT.

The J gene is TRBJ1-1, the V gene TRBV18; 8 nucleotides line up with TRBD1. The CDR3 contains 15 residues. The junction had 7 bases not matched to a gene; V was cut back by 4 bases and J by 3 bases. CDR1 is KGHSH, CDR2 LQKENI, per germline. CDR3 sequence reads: CASSRTTGADTEAFF. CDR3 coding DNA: TGTGCCAGCTCACGCACGACAGGGGCGGACACTGAAGCTTTCTTT.

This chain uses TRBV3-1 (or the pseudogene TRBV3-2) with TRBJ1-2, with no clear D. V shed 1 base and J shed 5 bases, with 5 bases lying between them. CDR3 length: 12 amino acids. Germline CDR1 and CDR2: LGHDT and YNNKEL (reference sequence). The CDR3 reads CASSQVPYGYTF. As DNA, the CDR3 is TGTGCCAGCAGCCAAGTTCCTTATGGCTACACCTTC.

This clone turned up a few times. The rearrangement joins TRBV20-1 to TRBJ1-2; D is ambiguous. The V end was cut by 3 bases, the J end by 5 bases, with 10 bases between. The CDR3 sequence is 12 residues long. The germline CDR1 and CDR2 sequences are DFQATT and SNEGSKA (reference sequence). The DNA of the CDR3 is TGCAGTGCTAGTACAGAATTGTATGGCTACACCTTC. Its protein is CSASTELYGYTF.

CDR3 DNA sequence: TGTGCCAGCAGCTCCGCCGGGACAGGGTCCAGGGGCTACACCTTC. Its protein product is CASSSAGTGSRGYTF. The chain uses TRBV28 and TRBJ1-2; 9 bases are shared with TRBD1. The CDR3 contains 15 residues. V was clipped by 6 bases and J by 8 bases; unmatched bases: 13. Germline values: CDR1 MDHEN, CDR2 SYDVKM.

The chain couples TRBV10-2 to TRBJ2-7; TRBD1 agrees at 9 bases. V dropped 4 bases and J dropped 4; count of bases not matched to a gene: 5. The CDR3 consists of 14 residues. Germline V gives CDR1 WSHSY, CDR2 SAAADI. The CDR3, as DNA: TGCGCCAGCAGTGTCGGGGACAGGGCGTACGAGCAGTACTTC. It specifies CASSVGDRAYEQYF.